This TCR beta chain originates from a study of Ad26.COV2.S vaccination and SARS-CoV-2 variants. A word on this clone: Antigen unknown.

Overall study findings and caveats: Reportedly, spike-specific CD8+ and CD4+ T cell responses achieved substantial breadth once vaccination had taken place. Vaccine recipients and placebo recipients showed similar non-spike TCR breadth.

TCRdb keeps only in-frame clones here, not all; method: immunoSEQ multiplex PCR. The data contain around 450,000 clones, roughly 89% of them singletons. J lost 3 bases, V lost 3 bases, and 9 bases had no gene match. The germline V gene has CDR1 SGHRS and CDR2 YFSETQ. This CDR3 spans 15 amino acids. Treatment specified: over 15 received Ad26.COV2.S at low or high dose, single or two shots; a few received placebo; per-sample allocation not given. Sampling took place 63 days after the first vaccine or placebo injection. An adult donor aged 18-55 years was enrolled in Boston. The V and J genes are TRBV5-1 and TRBJ2-7; 7 bases match TRBD1. This specimen was peripheral blood, taken in a trial of Ad26.COV2.S vaccine versus placebo. This receptor was taken from a person aged 18-60 years who received the Ad26.COV2.S COVID-19 vaccine or a placebo. CDR3 DNA: TGCGCCAGCAGCTACGGACAGGTTGAAATCTACGAGCAGTACTTC. This encodes CASSYGQVEIYEQYF. The whole variable domain, filled in from reference TRBV5-1 and TRBJ2-7, reads KAGVTQTPRYLIKTRGQQVTLSCSPISGHRSVSWYQQTPGQGLQFLFEYFSETQRNKGNFPGRFSGRQFSNSRSEMNVSTLELGDSALYLCASSYGQVEIYEQYFGPGTRLTVT.